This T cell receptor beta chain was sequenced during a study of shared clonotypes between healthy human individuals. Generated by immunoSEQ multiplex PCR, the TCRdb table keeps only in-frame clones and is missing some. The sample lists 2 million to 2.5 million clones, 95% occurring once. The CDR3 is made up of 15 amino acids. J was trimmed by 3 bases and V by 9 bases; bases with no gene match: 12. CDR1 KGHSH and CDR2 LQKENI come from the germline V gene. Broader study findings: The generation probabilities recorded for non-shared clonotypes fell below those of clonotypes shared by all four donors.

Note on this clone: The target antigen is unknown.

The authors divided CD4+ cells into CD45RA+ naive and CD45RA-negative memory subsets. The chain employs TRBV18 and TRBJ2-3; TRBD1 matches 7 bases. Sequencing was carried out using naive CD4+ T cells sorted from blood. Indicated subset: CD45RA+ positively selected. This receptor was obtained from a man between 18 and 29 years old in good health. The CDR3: CASSPGQRTTDTQYF. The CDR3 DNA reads TGTGCCAGTTCTCCGGGACAGAGAACTACAGATACGCAGTATTTT.